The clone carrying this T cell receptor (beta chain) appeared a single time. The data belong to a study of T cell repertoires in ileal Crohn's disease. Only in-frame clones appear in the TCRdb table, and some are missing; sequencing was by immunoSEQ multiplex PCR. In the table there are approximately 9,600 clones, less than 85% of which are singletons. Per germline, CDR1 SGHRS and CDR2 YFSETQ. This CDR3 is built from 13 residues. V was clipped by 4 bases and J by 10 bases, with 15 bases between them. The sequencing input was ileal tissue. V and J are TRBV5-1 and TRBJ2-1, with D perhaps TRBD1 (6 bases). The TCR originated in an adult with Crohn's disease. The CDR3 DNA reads TGCGCCAGCAGCCCACAGGGCCTTGGGGAGCAGTTCTTC. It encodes CASSPQGLGEQFF.